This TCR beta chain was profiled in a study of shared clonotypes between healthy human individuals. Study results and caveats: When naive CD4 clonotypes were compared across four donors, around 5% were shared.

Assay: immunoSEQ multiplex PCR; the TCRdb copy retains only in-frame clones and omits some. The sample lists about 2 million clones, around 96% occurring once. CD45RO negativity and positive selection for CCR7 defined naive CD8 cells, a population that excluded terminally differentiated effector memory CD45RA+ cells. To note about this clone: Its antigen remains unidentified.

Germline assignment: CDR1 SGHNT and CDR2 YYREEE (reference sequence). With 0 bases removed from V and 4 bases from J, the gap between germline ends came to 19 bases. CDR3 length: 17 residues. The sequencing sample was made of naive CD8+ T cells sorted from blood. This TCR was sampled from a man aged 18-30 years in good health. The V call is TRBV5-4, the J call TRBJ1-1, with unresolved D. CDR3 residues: CASSLERGWAEGTEAFF. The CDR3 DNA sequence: TGTGCCAGCAGCTTGGAACGAGGCTGGGCTGAAGGCACTGAAGCTTTCTTT.